What follows describes a single TCR beta chain. Its cognate antigen has yet to be identified. Per-nucleotide qualities are absent, and no much larger clonotype sits a single base away. This entry is derived from a study of identifying expanded T cells in peripheral blood (dated by TCRdb to about 2019). The study in broad terms: Technical replicates were generated by sequencing separate aliquots of the same genomic DNA pool, with four replicates compared pairwise. What the study reported, not specific to this receptor: The authors expected biological variance in healthy repertoires might increase further over much longer intervals such as months to years. In all healthy donors, the variance in clone template counts between samples taken roughly two weeks apart rose significantly as total template count increased. Both the number of clones called differentially abundant and the false-positive rate were significantly reduced by the beta-binomial model across all healthy-donor time intervals. Between technical replicates the binomial model flagged approximately 1.2 differentially abundant clones, whereas over roughly two weeks the binomial model flagged about 15 and over about 4 weeks approximately 20.

During the collection period, no infections or other immune events were recorded for the healthy donors. Blood repertoires from healthy donors were used as a training cohort for calibrating time-dependent variance in a beta-binomial model of differential abundance of T-cell clones. There were 10 healthy donors in the training cohort, of whom 3 were female and 7 were male. Donor ages ranged from about 29 to 70 years, with an average of 43 years. Whole blood from each healthy donor was obtained from a commercial supplier and was collected at three time points about 15 days apart. For immunosequencing, genomic DNA was extracted from unsorted whole blood. TCRbeta CDR3 regions were profiled with the immunoSEQ Assay using bias-controlled multiplex PCR amplification of genomic DNA. As for the authors' bioinformatics: The absolute abundance of each unique TCRbeta CDR3 region was quantified after sequences were collapsed and filtered. Differential abundance was tested with a binomial (Fisher-equivalent) model and with a beta-binomial model adding time-dependent variance fitted from healthy donors. Clones with fewer than 5 combined templates were excluded, and clones with Benjamini-Hochberg FDR below 0.01 were called differentially abundant. In the beta-binomial model, variance was expressed as a function of the total template count across the two samples, in the form v = (b*log(k)+a)^2. TCRdb retrieved this table from immuneACCESS and kept in-frame rearrangements only. Not all clones are present; in checked studies, unresolved V genes account for under half, and no reason is known for the remainder. The DNA was the basis for D and trimming; V, J and clone size are from that table. This sample comprises 50,000 to 70,000 clones, 80% to 90% of them detected only once. The ten largest clones capture roughly 4.8% of the sample.

Sequencing was carried out using blood. This sequence originates from a person between 18 and 75 years old in good health.

The DNA sequence is given as TGTGCCAGCAGTGACGGAACTCCGTCTCAGTACTTC. This encodes CASSDGTPSQYF. This chain joins TRBV6-1 to TRBJ2-7; the D gene cannot be resolved reliably. Sequences MNHNS (CDR1) and SASEGT (CDR2) are obtained from the germline V gene. V is cut by 3 bases and J by 10 bases, and the space between the germline ends is 13 bases. The CDR3 measures 12 amino acids from cysteine to phenylalanine. Only CDR3 DNA remains: 36 bases, in frame from the first base.